This T cell receptor (beta chain) was captured by sequencing in a study of cytomegalovirus exposure and HLA in healthy donors (dated by TCRdb to about 2017). Some background on the complete study: According to a later analysis, the roughly 120 validation repertoires were produced on the same platform as the 700 or so repertoires of the first cohort. The study aimed to test whether signatures of past pathogen exposure could be identified by cataloging public T cell receptors. A separate validation cohort of approximately 120 different subjects was used in addition to the 666-subject first cohort. High-throughput TCR immunosequencing, statistical association of individual TCRs with disease status, and machine learning were combined to predict cytomegalovirus infection status. Results and caveats for the whole study, not just this receptor: In a later analysis, TCRs clustered in the first cohort were found to also tend to co-occur in the roughly 130 validation repertoires, with around 94% of cluster scores above 0. The study gave a list of more than 150 TCR beta chains associated with cytomegalovirus. A later analysis had no HLA typing for the validation cohort, so co-occurrence there was scored across all 130 or so repertoires. The classifier was reported to diagnose cytomegalovirus status with high specificity and sensitivity in both the original and validation cohorts. In vitro tests confirmed that a few of the cytomegalovirus-associated TCR beta chains recognize cytomegalovirus antigens. Most TCR sequences were seen in very few donors, while some public TCRs were found in many individuals. It was suggested by the authors that the approach could potentially be generalized to other disease states and immunological phenotypes.

The donors were included in the validation cohort of over a hundred subjects, a group kept apart from the approximately 650-subject first cohort. Libraries were built with the immunoSEQ multiplex PCR assay. As for how the authors treated the data: A statistical classification framework was built for diagnosing cytomegalovirus status from the catalog of TCR beta chain sequences. TCRdb mirrors the immuneACCESS table, restricted to in-frame sequences. Some clones are absent from its copies; in checked studies, under half trace to an unresolved V gene, and the reason for the others is unknown. V and J calls plus clone size are reproduced from that table; the DNA served to infer D and trimming. The sample table shows fewer than 350,000 clones, and 70% to 90% are seen once. The ten largest make up about 0.85% of the sample. The CDR3, cysteine through phenylalanine, is 15 amino acids long. Only the CDR3 DNA is retained, 45 bases long and in frame from the first base. Based on the germline V gene, the CDR1 and CDR2 sequences are MDHEN and SYDVKM. Compared with germline, V lacks 11 bases and J lacks 2 bases; bases without a gene match: 8.

A note on this clone: No cognate antigen has been identified for it. No qualities accompany the bases; no much larger clone lies one base away.

The clonotype comes from a young woman in good health and CMV-seronegative. Sequences were obtained from PBMCs. The rearrangement joined TRBV28 to TRBJ2-2; 10 central nucleotides agree with TRBD1. The nucleotides read TGTGCCTCCAGGGACAGGGGTGGAAACACCGGGGAGCTGTTTTTT. This yields the protein CASRDRGGNTGELFF.